The source of this TCR beta chain is a study of cytomegalovirus exposure and HLA in healthy donors. This clone was seen just once. This CDR3 is 15 amino acids long. Germline V gene data show CDR1 as MNHEY and CDR2 as SMNVEV (reference sequence). With 4 bases removed from V and 3 bases from J, the gap between germline ends came to 13 bases. The donors belonged to the approximately 120-subject validation cohort, separate from the roughly 670-subject first cohort. Sequenced by immunoSEQ multiplex PCR; TCRdb stores in-frame clones only, minus some. The table lists 150,000 or so clones, about 91% of them singletons.

The sequence came from a woman younger than 35 in good health and CMV-seropositive. The chain joins TRBV27 to TRBJ2-1; D is unclear. Input material: PBMCs. The CDR3, as DNA: TGTGCCAGCAGTTCGCAGCGCTACTACTACAATGAGCAGTTCTTC. Its protein product is CASSSQRYYYNEQFF.